The 32 T cell receptor beta chains below all came from one sample that was sequenced in a study of T-cell reconstitution after alpha-beta-depleted transplantation in children. It was with unique molecular identifiers that the TCRbeta library was prepared. TCRdb passed the PCR reads through MiXCR, listing each CDR3 protein once. The data hold 440,000 or so distinct CDR3 sequences, with 43% observed a single time. The input for sequencing was PBMCs, taken before TCRalphabeta/CD19-depleted stem cell transplant. Source of these receptors: a girl aged 2 to 10 with aplastic anemia, due to receive a stem cell transplant.

The chain has TRBV19 and TRBJ1-2; the match to TRBD1 covers 7 bases. Germline assignment: CDR1 LNHDA and CDR2 SQIVND (reference sequence). The CDR3 runs to 14 residues. Germline trimming cut 6 bases from V and 2 bases from J; bases unmatched to any gene: 6. The CDR3 DNA reads TGTGCCAGTAGCAGAGACAGGGACAACTATGGCTACACCTTC. Its translation: CASSRDRDNYGYTF.

The J gene is TRBJ1-3, the V gene TRBV20-1, with 8 nucleotides matching TRBD1. V gave up 5 bases and J gave up 3 bases; unmatched junction bases: 6. This CDR3 spans 14 amino acids. Germline CDR1 and CDR2: DFQATT and SNEGSKA (reference sequence). CDR3 in DNA: TGCAGTGCTTACAGGGGGTCGCGTGGAAACACCATATATTTT. Its translation: CSAYRGSRGNTIYF.

The rearrangement uses TRBV20-1 and TRBJ2-7; 8 bases agree with TRBD1. The V gene's germline CDR1 is DFQATT and CDR2 SNEGSKA (reference sequence). V dropped 5 bases and J dropped 2; count of bases not matched to a gene: 5. The CDR3 extends over 13 amino acids. The CDR3 nucleotides read TGCAGTGCTCAGGACAGGGACCCCTACGAGCAGTACTTC. This translates into CSAQDRDPYEQYF.

The rearrangement joins TRBV28 to TRBJ1-3; D is undetermined. Germline V gives CDR1 MDHEN, CDR2 SYDVKM. The germline V and J ends were trimmed by 5 bases and 3 bases, with 11 bases remaining between them. The CDR3 totals 14 residues. The CDR3, as DNA: TGTGCCAGCAGTAAGGGTGTCGGTGGAAACACCATATATTTT. Translating gives CASSKGVGGNTIYF.

The chain is built from TRBV6-5 and TRBJ2-5; 8 bases map to TRBD1. The V gene's germline CDR1 is MNHEY and CDR2 SVGAGI. V trimming: 4 bases; J trimming: 2 bases; junction bases outside the gene matches: 6. The CDR3 spans 15 residues. The CDR3 sequence: CASSSSDRVQETQYF. CDR3 in DNA: TGTGCCAGCAGTTCCTCGGACAGGGTTCAAGAGACCCAGTACTTC.

The rearrangement joins TRBV10-3 to TRBJ2-7; TRBD2 aligns across 11 bases. Trimming at V came to 3 bases and at J to 1 base, leaving 2 bases not matched to a gene. In germline, CDR1 is ENHRY, CDR2 SYGVKD. There are 15 residues in the CDR3. The CDR3 loop is CAISDASGRSYEQYF. The CDR3 nucleotides are TGTGCCATCAGTGACGCTAGCGGGAGGTCCTACGAGCAGTACTTC.

The chain is built from TRBV18 and TRBJ2-1; TRBD2 matches at 9 bases. Unmatched junction bases numbered 11, after V lost 6 bases and J lost 2 bases. The CDR3 extends over 17 amino acids. CDR1 is KGHSH and CDR2 is LQKENI in the germline V gene. As DNA, the CDR3 is TGTGCCAGCTCCCCGGGGCGGGAGGGCCCCGCCTACAATGAGCAGTTCTTC. It codes for CASSPGREGPAYNEQFF.

This clonotype was observed once. The rearrangement uses TRBV9 and TRBJ2-5, with D possibly being TRBD1 (6 bases). Trimming shortened V by 3 bases and J by 4 bases, and 19 bases separated the two germline ends. The CDR3 covers 16 residues. The germline gives CDR1 SGDLS, CDR2 YYNGEE. CDR3 sequence: CASSAGQGGAGETQYF. In nucleotides, the CDR3 is TGTGCCAGCAGCGCAGGACAAGGGGGTGCGGGAGAGACCCAGTACTTC.

Only a few counts were recorded for this clonotype. This chain joins TRBV20-1 and TRBJ2-3, with D possibly TRBD2 on 6 matching bases. Trimming cost V 1 base and J 3 bases, with 23 bases left between them. This CDR3 contains 18 residues. The germline gives CDR1 DFQATT, CDR2 SNEGSKA (reference sequence). The CDR3 coding sequence is TGCAGTGCTAGAGCAGCCGAGGTATTGGAGGGAGAAACAGATACGCAGTATTTT. Its translation: CSARAAEVLEGETDTQYF.

The chain joins TRBV5-1 to TRBJ2-3, with D hard to call. V was cut by 1 base and J by 6 bases, with 9 bases left in between. The CDR3 covers 13 residues. The germline CDR1 and CDR2 sequences are SGHRS and YFSETQ. This CDR3 is CASSLRLGDTQYF. The CDR3 DNA reads TGCGCCAGCAGCTTGCGACTTGGTGATACGCAGTATTTT.

This clonotype was seen repeatedly, ten times or more. This sequence joins TRBV28 and TRBJ1-1, with unresolved D. The CDR3 is 14 amino acids. Germline CDR1 and CDR2: MDHEN and SYDVKM. Trimming cost V 6 bases and J 1 base, with 12 bases left between them. The chain's CDR3 is CASSVSGRNTEAFF. The CDR3 nucleotides read TGTGCCAGCAGCGTGTCGGGAAGGAACACTGAAGCTTTCTTT.

This clonotype has more than one count but fewer than ten. V usage is TRBV20-1 and J usage is TRBJ2-5; D remains unclear. Trimming cost V 3 bases and J 1 base, with 18 bases left between them. The CDR3 spans 16 residues. CDR1 and CDR2 from the germline V gene are DFQATT and SNEGSKA (reference sequence). CDR3 sequence (DNA): TGCAGTGCTAGGAACCTACGGCAGGCGATCCAAGAGACCCAGTACTTC. This sequence encodes CSARNLRQAIQETQYF.

V and J are TRBV20-1 and TRBJ2-7; TRBD2 matches at 9 bases. Germline V lookup: CDR1 DFQATT, CDR2 SNEGSKA (reference sequence). The CDR3 contains 14 residues. After removal of 6 bases from V and 3 bases from J, the junction contained 9 bases not matched to a gene. The CDR3 is CSARGGGGGYEQYF. CDR3 DNA: TGCAGTGCCCGGGGAGGCGGGGGGGGCTACGAGCAGTACTTC.

The chain has TRBV20-1 and TRBJ2-1; 7 positions match TRBD2. Per germline, CDR1 DFQATT and CDR2 SNEGSKA (reference sequence). The V segment lost 5 bases and the J segment 5 bases; nucleotides outside the gene matches: 12. CDR3 length equals 15 residues. In DNA form, the CDR3 reads TGCAGTGCTCCTATAACTAGCGCAACAAACAATGAGCAGTTCTTC. Amino acids: CSAPITSATNNEQFF.

This sequence joins TRBV15 and TRBJ2-2; 10 nucleotides agree with TRBD1. The CDR3 covers 17 residues. CDR1 and CDR2 (germline): LNHNV, YYDKDF (reference sequence). Trimming at V came to 0 bases and at J to 4 bases, leaving 5 bases not matched to a gene. Written as DNA, the CDR3 is TGTGCCACCAGCAGAGATCGTCGGACAGGGGGCACCGGGGAGCTGTTTTTT. Its protein is CATSRDRRTGGTGELFF.

This clonotype was seen only a few times. The chain employs TRBV5-5 and TRBJ2-1, with 7 bases lining up with TRBD1. Germline trimming cut 3 bases from V and 5 bases from J; bases unmatched to any gene: 5. Germline V lookup: CDR1 SGHKS, CDR2 YYEKEE (reference sequence). The CDR3 runs to 14 residues. The CDR3: CASSYIGTDNEQFF. DNA of the CDR3: TGTGCCAGCAGCTACATCGGGACAGACAATGAGCAGTTCTTC. Full variable domain (rest looked up from reference TRBV5-5 and TRBJ2-1): DAGVTQSPTHLIKTRGQQVTLRCSPISGHKSVSWYQQVLGQGPQFIFQYYEKEERGRGNFPDRFSARQFPNYSSELNVNALLLGDSALYLCASSYIGTDNEQFFGPGTRLTVL.

The gene calls are TRBV28 and TRBJ2-7; 12 nucleotides line up with TRBD1. The CDR3 sequence is 16 residues long. J lost 5 bases, V lost 10 bases, and 15 bases had no gene match. Germline-derived CDR1 and CDR2 are MDHEN and SYDVKM. This CDR3 is CATDSPGQGALNEQYF. DNA for the CDR3: TGTGCCACCGACTCGCCGGGACAGGGGGCGCTCAACGAGCAGTACTTC. Variable domain in full (rest from reference TRBV28 and TRBJ2-7): DVKVTQSSRYLVKRTGEKVFLECVQDMDHENMFWYRQDPGLGLRLIYFSYDVKMKEKGDIPEGYSVSREKKERFSLILESASTNQTSMYLCATDSPGQGALNEQYFGPGTRLTVT.

Only a few counts were recorded for this clonotype. The genes are TRBV5-1 and TRBJ2-3; D gene unclear. The CDR3 runs to 13 residues. V was cut by 4 bases and J by 2 bases, with 8 bases left in between. CDR1 and CDR2 (germline): SGHRS, YFSETQ. The CDR3 protein is CASSPALTDTQYF. The CDR3, as DNA: TGCGCCAGCAGCCCGGCCCTCACAGATACGCAGTATTTT.

The V gene is TRBV12-3 or TRBV12-4, the J gene TRBJ1-1, with D possibly matching TRBD1 (5 bases). V lost 6 bases, J lost 0 bases, and 11 bases lay in between. The CDR3 covers 14 residues. This CDR3 reads CASRIGTVNTEAFF. The DNA for the CDR3 is TGTGCCAGCAGAATCGGGACGGTGAACACTGAAGCTTTCTTT.

The chain couples TRBV5-1 to TRBJ2-7, with 8 bases lining up with TRBD1. Germline CDR1 is SGHRS and CDR2 is YFSETQ. The CDR3 contains 13 residues. J was trimmed by 5 bases and V by 0 bases; bases with no gene match: 1. CDR3: CASSLEGQDEQYF. DNA of the CDR3: TGCGCCAGCAGCTTGGAGGGACAGGACGAGCAGTACTTC. Complete variable domain (other parts from reference TRBV5-1 and TRBJ2-7): KAGVTQTPRYLIKTRGQQVTLSCSPISGHRSVSWYQQTPGQGLQFLFEYFSETQRNKGNFPGRFSGRQFSNSRSEMNVSTLELGDSALYLCASSLEGQDEQYFGPGTRLTVT.

The chain links TRBV27 to TRBJ2-7, with 9 bases that match TRBD1. V dropped 6 bases and J dropped 4; count of bases not matched to a gene: 7. This CDR3 region has 14 residues. Germline values: CDR1 MNHEY, CDR2 SMNVEV (reference sequence). The CDR3 is CASRGTGPYYEQYF. The CDR3 coding sequence is TGTGCCAGCAGAGGGACAGGGCCGTATTACGAGCAGTACTTC.

This clonotype is a singleton in its sample. The chain carries TRBV7-9 and TRBJ2-3; 8 positions agree with TRBD2. This CDR3 region has 15 residues. Germline-derived CDR1 and CDR2 are SEHNR and FQNEAQ (reference sequence). V dropped 4 bases and J dropped 3; count of bases not matched to a gene: 6. The CDR3 here is CASSSPAGVTDTQYF. Here the CDR3 DNA reads TGTGCCAGCAGCTCCCCAGCGGGGGTTACAGATACGCAGTATTTT.

The J gene is TRBJ2-7, the V gene TRBV12-3 or TRBV12-4, with TRBD2 identical over 11 bases. V gave up 6 bases and J gave up 2 bases; unmatched junction bases: 6. CDR3 size: 15 residues. CDR3 region: CASSLSGGVPYEQYF. As DNA, the CDR3 is TGTGCCAGCAGCCTTAGCGGGGGGGTTCCCTACGAGCAGTACTTC.

The chain couples TRBV15 to TRBJ1-5; D is ambiguous. This CDR3 contains 16 residues. V was clipped by 1 base and J by 3 bases, with 13 bases between them. Germline CDR1 and CDR2: LNHNV and YYDKDF (reference sequence). The CDR3 protein is CATSRVRKGLNQPQHF. CDR3 coding DNA: TGTGCCACCAGCAGAGTCAGGAAAGGGCTCAATCAGCCCCAGCATTTT.

This clonotype was detected a few times. The rearrangement links TRBV7-2 to TRBJ2-1; D is undetermined. Trimming shortened V by 6 bases and J by 0 bases, and 6 bases separated the two germline ends. The germline CDR1 and CDR2 sequences are SGHTA and FQGNSA. The CDR3 contains 13 residues. This CDR3 is CASSFSSYNEQFF. CDR3 DNA: TGTGCCAGCAGTTTCAGCTCCTACAATGAGCAGTTCTTC.

The chain combines TRBV20-1 with TRBJ1-5, with TRBD1 as a possible D gene (5 bases). V lost 1 base and J 15 bases, leaving 19 bases between the germline ends. CDR1 DFQATT and CDR2 SNEGSKA come from the germline V gene (reference sequence). The CDR3 consists of 13 residues. CDR3 amino acids: CSARVAGTPERHF. CDR3 in DNA: TGCAGTGCTAGAGTGGCCGGGACCCCCGAACGGCATTTT.

Only a few counts were recorded for this clonotype. The J gene is TRBJ2-7, the V gene TRBV5-1, with D possibly TRBD1 on 5 matching bases. CDR1 and CDR2 (germline): SGHRS, YFSETQ. The CDR3 has 15 residues. Between the trimmed V and J ends, which lost 0 bases and 0 bases, there was a span of 10 bases. This CDR3 is CASSLGGLSSYEQYF. The CDR3 DNA reads TGCGCCAGCAGCTTGGGGGGCCTTAGCTCCTACGAGCAGTACTTC.

This clonotype was picked up a small number of times. V is TRBV20-1 and J is TRBJ2-1, with TRBD1 matching 8 bases. This CDR3 region has 15 residues. Germline V CDR1 and CDR2: DFQATT, SNEGSKA (reference sequence). V shed 6 bases, J shed 2 bases, and the junction held 9 bases outside the gene matches. CDR3 loop: CSASMGRGPYNEQFF. As DNA, the CDR3 is TGCAGTGCCAGTATGGGCAGGGGGCCCTACAATGAGCAGTTCTTC.

With regard to this clonotype: This could be a read error, since a much larger clone is one nucleotide away. This rearrangement joins TRBV20-1 to TRBJ2-7; 10 nucleotides agree with TRBD2. The CDR3 loop spans 15 amino acids. Germline lookup yields CDR1 DFQATT and CDR2 SNEGSKA (reference sequence). The CDR3: CSTRPSGRDRYEQYF. CDR3 nucleotides: TGCAGTACTAGACCGAGCGGGAGGGATAGGTACGAGCAGTACTTC.

The V and J genes are TRBV7-3 and TRBJ2-5, with 8 bases aligning to TRBD2. There are 16 residues in the CDR3. V dropped 6 bases and J dropped 0; count of bases not matched to a gene: 9. CDR1 is SGHTA, CDR2 FQGTGA, per germline. The CDR3 region is CASRPRGGGNQETQYF. CDR3 DNA: TGTGCCAGCAGGCCTAGGGGCGGGGGGAACCAAGAGACCCAGTACTTC.

V usage is TRBV3-1 and J usage is TRBJ2-7; D possibly corresponds to TRBD1 (5 bases). The germline CDR1 and CDR2 sequences are LGHDT and YNNKEL (reference sequence). The CDR3 extends over 14 amino acids. Trimming left V 3 bases short and J 6 bases short, with 15 bases between. The CDR3 spells CASSQAPVQGEQYF. CDR3 nucleotide sequence: TGTGCCAGCAGCCAGGCACCGGTGCAGGGCGAGCAGTACTTC.

The chain uses TRBV15 and TRBJ2-3; possible D gene TRBD2, 5 bases. CDR3 length: 13 residues. CDR1 and CDR2 from the germline V gene are LNHNV and YYDKDF (reference sequence). V was cut by 5 bases and J by 2 bases, with 8 bases left in between. The CDR3 region is CATSPGSTDTQYF. CDR3 DNA sequence: TGTGCCACCAGCCCGGGGTCCACAGATACGCAGTATTTT.